These 11 T cell receptor beta chains were all obtained from the same sample, sequenced in a study of shared clonotypes between healthy human individuals. Clones were read by immunoSEQ multiplex PCR, and TCRdb kept only the in-frame ones, dropping some. Of just over 2,000,000 clones listed, roughly 96% were seen once; the top ten hold 0.13%. Sequenced sample: naive CD4+ T cells sorted from blood. Subset noted: CD45RA+ positively selected. The source of these receptors is a man aged 18 to 29 in good health.

The CDR3 DNA follows: TGCGCCAGCAGTGAGTCGGTGGGGAAGACCCAGTACTTC. This encodes CASSESVGKTQYF. V is TRBV10-2 and J is TRBJ2-5, with D unclear. The CDR3 totals 13 residues. V shed 0 bases and J shed 6 bases, with 8 bases lying between them. CDR1 is WSHSY, CDR2 SAAADI, per germline.

The J gene is TRBJ2-3, the V gene TRBV10-1; D gene unclear. There are 12 residues in the CDR3. V lost 0 bases to trimming and J lost 9 bases, with 7 bases between them. Germline loops: CDR1 WNHNN, CDR2 SYGVQD (reference sequence). This CDR3 reads CASSESRGTQYF. In nucleotides, the CDR3 is TGCGCCAGCAGTGAGTCCCGCGGAACGCAGTATTTT.

Concerning this clone: The sample carries other DNA sequences with the same CDR3. The gene calls are TRBV30 and TRBJ1-5, with 10 bases matching TRBD1. Germline lookup yields CDR1 GTSNPN and CDR2 SVGIG (reference sequence). CDR3 length: 13 residues. V was clipped by 5 bases and J by 2 bases; unmatched bases: 0. The CDR3 nucleotides are TGTGCCTGGGGACAGGGGGGCAATCAGCCCCAGCATTTT. Translating it yields CAWGQGGNQPQHF.

V and J are TRBV14 and TRBJ1-1; D not certain. V gave up 3 bases and J gave up 4 bases, with 15 bases separating them. In germline, CDR1 is SGHDN, CDR2 FVKESK. The CDR3 extends over 15 amino acids. The CDR3 loop is CASSQGNDVVTEAFF. The CDR3 DNA is TGTGCCAGCAGCCAGGGGAATGATGTGGTCACTGAAGCTTTCTTT.

This chain uses TRBV2 with TRBJ1-5, with D maybe TRBD1 (6 bases). Germline values: CDR1 SNHLY, CDR2 FYNNEI. Trimming stripped 6 bases from V and 6 bases from J, with 12 bases between. The CDR3 has 13 residues. The CDR3 protein is CASRNRVGQPQHF. The CDR3 bases are TGTGCCAGCAGAAACAGGGTGGGTCAGCCCCAGCATTTT. The variable domain in full, completed from reference TRBV2 and TRBJ1-5, reads EPEVTQTPSHQVTQMGQEVILRCVPISNHLYFYWYRQILGQKVEFLVSFYNNEISEKSEIFDDQFSVERPDGSNFTLKIRSTKLEDSAMYFCASRNRVGQPQHFGDGTRLSIL.

The chain recombines TRBV7-8 with TRBJ2-7, with 9 bases aligning to TRBD2. From germline, CDR1 is SGHVS and CDR2 FQNEAQ. The J segment lost 3 bases and the V segment lost 8 bases, leaving 14 bases of the junction unmatched. The length of the CDR3 is 16 residues. The CDR3 sequence: CASPYRAGGRLYEQYF. The CDR3 DNA sequence: TGTGCCAGCCCATACCGGGCGGGGGGGAGACTCTACGAGCAGTACTTC.

The chain joins TRBV2 to TRBJ1-2, with a weak D call TRBD1 (5 bases). The CDR3 is 13 amino acids. V lost 1 base and J 8 bases, leaving 11 bases between the germline ends. Germline CDR1 and CDR2: SNHLY and FYNNEI. CDR3 region: CASSEVRGSGYTF. CDR3 nucleotides: TGTGCCAGCAGTGAAGTCCGGGGCAGCGGCTACACCTTC.

This clone showed up just once. This chain links TRBV27 with TRBJ1-5; TRBD1 matches 10 bases. Trimming took 3 bases from V and 1 from J; bases not matched to a gene: 9. CDR1 and CDR2 (germline): MNHEY, SMNVEV (reference sequence). The CDR3 spans 18 residues. CDR3 region: CASSFADRGLGSNQPQHF. The CDR3 region has the DNA TGTGCCAGCAGTTTCGCCGACAGGGGGCTGGGCAGCAATCAGCCCCAGCATTTT.

This chain connects TRBV30 to TRBJ2-7, with TRBD1 identical over 7 bases. V dropped 2 bases and J dropped 4; count of bases not matched to a gene: 2. Germline V gene sequence: CDR1 GTSNPN, CDR2 SVGIG (reference sequence). This CDR3 is built from 12 residues. Here the CDR3 DNA reads TGTGCCTGGAGTACAGGGGAATACGAGCAGTACTTC. Its translation: CAWSTGEYEQYF.

This chain joins TRBV6-6 and TRBJ2-7; D unresolved. This CDR3 contains 13 residues. The germline V gene has CDR1 MNHNY and CDR2 SVGAGI (reference sequence). V was pared by 6 bases and J by 2 bases, with 11 bases between. CDR3 bases: TGTGCCAGCAGGCCGGGCAGCGCCTACGAGCAGTACTTC. It yields the protein CASRPGSAYEQYF.

Remarks on this clone: The sample holds other DNA sequences that translate to the same CDR3. The rearrangement joins TRBV6-4 to TRBJ2-3, with TRBD2 matching over 8 bases. This CDR3 region has 14 residues. J gave up 1 base and V 5 bases, and 2 bases lay outside the gene matches. Germline V CDR1 and CDR2: MRHNA, SNTAGT. CDR3 region: CASSYSGGTDTQYF. Here the CDR3 DNA reads TGTGCCAGCAGTTATAGCGGGGGCACAGATACGCAGTATTTT.